This T cell receptor beta chain was recorded in a study of blood T cell repertoires in COVID-19. Study at large: PBMCs, B-cell-depleted T cells, or T cells were the source of the cDNA or gDNA that made up the material.

Profiling relied on immunoSEQ multiplex PCR, and the TCRdb table lists in-frame clones only, not all of them. The data contain about 160,000 clones, almost 85% of them singletons. This CDR3 is built from 14 residues. Trimming removed 2 bases at V and 0 bases at J, with 6 bases between. Germline V gene lookup returns CDR1 SGHTA and CDR2 FQGTGA. The chain combines TRBV7-3 with TRBJ2-3, with a tentative D call TRBD2 (6 bases). Material: peripheral blood. This receptor was obtained from a man between 18 and 35 years old with active or convalescent COVID-19. The CDR3 nucleotides read TGTGCCAGCAGCTTAGGGACTAGCACAGATACGCAGTATTTT. Its translation: CASSLGTSTDTQYF.